Each of the 16 T cell receptor beta chains below was sequenced from the same sample in a study of cytomegalovirus exposure and HLA in healthy donors. 60 Vbeta and 13 Jbeta primers were used in PCR. TCRdb keeps only in-frame clones here, not all; method: immunoSEQ multiplex PCR. The data hold about 83,000 clones, with roughly 75% observed a single time. Sequencing was performed on PBMCs. These TCRs come from a man in his 60s in good health and CMV-seronegative.

DNA for the CDR3: TGCAGTTATATCACTCCGCTTGGCTACACCTTC. It specifies CSYITPLGYTF. This rearrangement joins TRBV20-1 to TRBJ1-2; D remains unclear. This CDR3 region has 11 residues. CDR1 and CDR2 from the germline V gene are DFQATT and SNEGSKA (reference sequence). V gave up 8 bases and J gave up 7 bases, with 14 bases separating them.

The chain uses TRBV6-5 and TRBJ2-7; 8 nucleotides line up with TRBD1. The CDR3 has 14 amino acids. Germline V gives CDR1 MNHEY, CDR2 SVGAGI. Trimming at V came to 5 bases and at J to 3 bases, leaving 6 bases not matched to a gene. CDR3 nucleotide sequence: TGTGCCAGCAGTCGAGGGACAGGAAGCTACGAGCAGTACTTC. This gives the protein CASSRGTGSYEQYF.

The chain couples TRBV21-1 to TRBJ2-5; the table's D call, TRBD2, has no DNA check behind it. TRBV21-1 is given as a pseudogene. The CDR3 length is 16 residues. The CDR3 region is CASSDGSGGLQETQYF. The CDR3 nucleotides are TGTGCCAGCAGCGACGGTAGCGGGGGGCTACAAGAGACCCAGTACTTC.

The chain carries TRBV5-5 and TRBJ1-2; a weak D match, TRBD1 (5 bases). Germline V lookup: CDR1 SGHKS, CDR2 YYEKEE (reference sequence). The length of the CDR3 is 15 residues. V lost 5 bases to trimming and J lost 7 bases, with 21 bases between them. The CDR3 spells CASSFGTQGLSGYTF. The CDR3 DNA reads TGTGCCAGCAGTTTTGGTACCCAGGGTCTCTCTGGCTACACCTTC.

V usage is TRBV7-3 and J usage is TRBJ1-2; D is perhaps TRBD1 (6 bases). Trimming pared 5 bases from V and 3 bases from J, leaving 19 bases between. Germline V CDR1 and CDR2: SGHTA, FQGTGA. The CDR3 has 16 amino acids. This CDR3 is CASSLGPQQGDYGYTF. In nucleotides, the CDR3 is TGTGCCAGCAGCCTAGGGCCCCAACAGGGAGACTATGGCTACACCTTC.

The chain links TRBV10-3 to TRBJ2-7; the D is unclear. The CDR3 consists of 14 residues. Germline V gives CDR1 ENHRY, CDR2 SYGVKD. V dropped 6 bases and J dropped 0 bases, with 12 bases sitting between them. CDR3 residues: CAIRPGLNSYEQYF. The DNA for the CDR3 is TGTGCCATCAGGCCGGGTCTTAACTCCTACGAGCAGTACTTC.

A single count supports this clone. V and J are TRBV27 and TRBJ1-1; the match to TRBD1 covers 10 bases. Per germline, CDR1 MNHEY and CDR2 SMNVEV (reference sequence). Trimming took 2 bases from V and 4 from J; bases not matched to a gene: 13. The CDR3 has 18 amino acids. The CDR3 is CASSLPTGGVLGATEAFF. CDR3 bases: TGTGCCAGCAGTTTACCGACAGGGGGCGTCCTGGGGGCCACTGAAGCTTTCTTT.

The chain links TRBV27 to TRBJ1-1, with D unresolved. The V and J ends lost 2 bases and 1 base respectively, with 5 bases between them. This CDR3 is built from 13 residues. Germline V gene lookup returns CDR1 MNHEY and CDR2 SMNVEV (reference sequence). The CDR3 DNA reads TGTGCCAGCAGTTTAGTGAGGAACACTGAAGCTTTCTTT. It specifies CASSLVRNTEAFF.

The chain joins TRBV29-1 to TRBJ1-2; TRBD1 aligns across 8 bases. The V gene end was trimmed by 5 bases and the J gene end by 2 bases; junction bases not matched to a gene: 4. The germline V gene encodes CDR1 SQVTM and CDR2 ANQGSEA. The CDR3 has 13 amino acids. The CDR3 DNA reads as TGCAGCGTTAACGGACAGGGCAACTATGGCTACACCTTC. This gives the protein CSVNGQGNYGYTF. The entire variable domain, with the rest obtained from reference TRBV29-1 and TRBJ1-2, is as follows: SAVISQKPSRDICQRGTSLTIQCQVDSQVTMMFWYRQQPGQSLTLIATANQGSEATYESGFVIDKFPISRPNLTFSTLTVSNMSPEDSSIYLCSVNGQGNYGYTFGSGTRLTVV.

V is TRBV11-1 and J is TRBJ2-1, with 15 bases identical to TRBD2. The CDR3 loop spans 17 amino acids. The germline V gene has CDR1 SGHAT and CDR2 FQDESV (reference sequence). Germline trimming cut 5 bases from V and 9 bases from J; bases unmatched to any gene: 11. Here the CDR3 reads CASSLGLAGGPTSEQFF. Written as DNA, the CDR3 is TGTGCCAGCAGCCTCGGACTAGCGGGGGGGCCGACGAGTGAGCAGTTCTTC.

This clone was observed a handful of times. The chain recombines TRBV6-5 with TRBJ1-2; D might be TRBD1 (5 bases). Trimming left V 10 bases short and J 8 bases short, with 14 bases between. The CDR3 is made up of 11 amino acids. Germline-derived CDR1 and CDR2 are MNHEY and SVGAGI. CDR3 region: CATYRTEGYTF. For the CDR3, the DNA is TGTGCCACCTACAGGACCGAAGGCTACACCTTC.

V and J are TRBV13 and TRBJ2-5; TRBD2 might be the D (7 bases). Gene TRBJ2-7 matches the end of the DNA better, so the J call may be wrong. CDR1 and CDR2 (germline): PRHDT, FYEKMQ (reference sequence). This CDR3 has 15 residues. The CDR3 spells CASSLTGGGFYEQYF. CDR3 bases: TGTGCCAGCAGTTTGACGGGGGGCGGTTTCTACGAGCAGTACTTC.

The rearrangement uses TRBV30 and TRBJ1-1; D might be TRBD1 (6 bases). Trimming left V 4 bases short and J 1 base short, with 10 bases between. The CDR3 is 13 residues long. From germline, CDR1 is GTSNPN and CDR2 SVGIG (reference sequence). In DNA form, the CDR3 reads TGTGCCTGGACCCCGGGACAGAACACTGAAGCTTTCTTT. The encoded protein is CAWTPGQNTEAFF.

This rearrangement joins TRBV27 to TRBJ1-2; tentative D call: TRBD1 (5 bases). The V end was cut by 5 bases, the J end by 4 bases, with 17 bases between. The CDR3 extends over 15 amino acids. CDR1 is MNHEY, CDR2 SMNVEV, per germline (reference sequence). DNA of the CDR3: TGTGCCAGCAGTCCAAGGTGGGGGGAGAGCTATGGCTACACCTTC. This gives the protein CASSPRWGESYGYTF.

This clone occurred once. The rearrangement uses TRBV5-4 and TRBJ2-5; 13 bases match TRBD2. Germline-derived CDR1 and CDR2 are SGHNT and YYREEE (reference sequence). This CDR3 is 15 amino acids long. Trimming at V came to 5 bases and at J to 7 bases, leaving 8 bases not matched to a gene. CDR3 DNA sequence: TGTGCCAGCAGACCAGGGACTAGCGGGGTGGGGACCCAGTACTTC. As protein: CASRPGTSGVGTQYF.

This chain uses TRBV5-1 with TRBJ1-6; possibly TRBD1 for D (6 bases). The CDR3 runs to 15 residues. V was trimmed by 0 bases and J by 10 bases, leaving 14 bases between them. The germline CDR1 and CDR2 sequences are SGHRS and YFSETQ. The CDR3 loop reads CASSLGGRLRSPLHF. In DNA form, the CDR3 reads TGCGCCAGCAGCTTGGGGGGGCGATTGAGATCACCCCTCCACTTT.